The rows below give T cell receptor beta chains drawn from one sample of a study of blood T cell repertoires in COVID-19. Sequencing used immunoSEQ multiplex PCR; TCRdb keeps in-frame clones, though not all of them. The table includes fewer than 250,000 clones, roughly nine tenths detected once. Material for sequencing was peripheral blood. These receptors originate from a man aged 65 to 85 with acute or convalescent COVID-19. CDR3s include the opening cysteine and the closing phenylalanine or tryptophan. A D gene is named only where the DNA matches it firmly. Some rows have no size entry. The others give once, few or many, or a class for an expanded clone.

abundance	d_gene	j_gene	len	v_gene	CDR3nt	CDR3aa
-	-	TRBJ2-2	15	TRBV2	TGTGCCAGCAGGGCGGCAGCCGGTTGGACCGGGGAGCTGTTTTTT	CASRAAAGWTGELFF
-	-	TRBJ2-5	12	TRBV10-3	TGTGCCATCAGTGAGTCGAGGGAGACCCAGTACTTC	CAISESRETQYF
-	TRBD1	TRBJ2-2	18	TRBV28	TGTGTCAGCAGTTTATCGGGATGGGGACAGGGAATAACCGGGGAGCTGTTTTTT	CVSSLSGWGQGITGELFF
-	-	TRBJ2-7	15	TRBV6-1	TGTGCCAGCAGTGAATTCACAGGGTTCCCATACGAGCAGTACTTC	CASSEFTGFPYEQYF
-	TRBD1	TRBJ1-1	14	TRBV7-2	TGTGCCAGCAGCCCCCGGACAGGGAACACTGAAGCTTTCTTT	CASSPRTGNTEAFF
-	-	TRBJ1-2	13	TRBV19	TGTGCCAGTACCCTCGCGTGGTTTAGAGGCTACACCTTC	CASTLAWFRGYTF
-	TRBD2	TRBJ2-1	15	TRBV14	TGTGCCAGCAGCCAAGAGACTAGCGGGAACAATGAGCAGTTCTTC	CASSQETSGNNEQFF
-	TRBD1	TRBJ2-1	15	TRBV18	TGTGCCAGCTCACTATGGGACAGGGGGCAGGTTGAGCAGTTCTTC	CASSLWDRGQVEQFF
-	-	TRBJ2-7	11	TRBV20-1	TGCAGTGCCGCTAGCTCCTACGAGCAGTACTTC	CSAASSYEQYF
-	TRBD2	TRBJ2-1	18	TRBV4-2	TGTGCCAGCAGCCAAGATCGAGCTCGACTAGCGGGTCGGAATGAGCAGTTCTTC	CASSQDRARLAGRNEQFF
-	-	TRBJ2-5	14	TRBV3-1/TRBV3-2	TGTGCCAGCGCCTCCGGGACACTACAAGAGACCCAGTACTTC	CASASGTLQETQYF
-	-	TRBJ1-1	15	TRBV6-5	TGTGCCAGCAGTCTCTCCCGCGGGGGTTTCACTGAAGCTTTCTTT	CASSLSRGGFTEAFF
-	TRBD2	TRBJ2-5	15	TRBV7-2	TGTGCCAGCAGCTTAGACGGCAGCGGGAGTAAGACCCAGTACTTC	CASSLDGSGSKTQYF
-	TRBD2	TRBJ2-5	14	TRBV15	TGTGCCACCAGCAGCACCAAGTCGGGGGGGACCCAGTACTTC	CATSSTKSGGTQYF
-	TRBD1	TRBJ2-1	19	TRBV6-6	TGTGCCAGCAGTCCCAGGCGGACAGGGCTCTTTAGCTCCTACAATGAGCAGTTCTTC	CASSPRRTGLFSSYNEQFF
once	TRBD1	TRBJ2-1	14	TRBV7-2	TGTGCCAGCAGCTTAGGGGGGACAGGAAATGAGCAGTTCTTC	CASSLGGTGNEQFF
few	TRBD1	TRBJ1-2	14	TRBV7-9	TGTGCCAGCAGCTTAAACAGGGGGGACTATGGCTACACCTTC	CASSLNRGDYGYTF
-	-	TRBJ2-7	13	TRBV14	TGTGCCAGCAGCCCTACTAACTCCTACGAGCAGTACTTC	CASSPTNSYEQYF
-	-	TRBJ2-1	11	TRBV20-1	TGCAGTGCTAGACCAGCGGGTGAGCAGTTCTTC	CSARPAGEQFF
-	-	TRBJ1-5	15	TRBV2	TGTGCCAGCAGTGTTCAGGGGATTAACAATCAGCCCCAGCATTTT	CASSVQGINNQPQHF
-	-	TRBJ2-7	17	TRBV5-1	TGCGCCAGCAGCCCGTCCAAAGGGGCCCACGAGAACTACGAGCAGTACTTC	CASSPSKGAHENYEQYF
-	TRBD2	TRBJ2-1	15	TRBV11-2	TGTGCCAGCAGTTCAACTAGCGGCGCCTACAATGAGCAGTTCTTC	CASSSTSGAYNEQFF
-	-	TRBJ1-1	14	TRBV5-1	TGCGCCAGCAGCCCACGGGTGGGGAGCACTGAAGCTTTCTTT	CASSPRVGSTEAFF
-	TRBD2	TRBJ2-3	16	TRBV6-1	TGTGCCAGCAGTGAAGGCCCCTGGCGGGGGACAGATACGCAGTATTTT	CASSEGPWRGTDTQYF
-	TRBD1	TRBJ1-5	14	TRBV20-1	TGCAGTGCTAGTGAGGGGGCTGGCAATCAGCCCCAGCATTTT	CSASEGAGNQPQHF
-	TRBD2	TRBJ2-1	18	TRBV7-8	TGTGCCAGCAGCCGAGGATTTGGGTTAGCGGGAGTTTACAATGAGCAGTTCTTC	CASSRGFGLAGVYNEQFF
-	-	TRBJ1-2	16	TRBV6-5	TGTGCCAGCAGTTTGGCTACCTTCGGGACAAAGGGAGGCTACACCTTC	CASSLATFGTKGGYTF
-	-	TRBJ2-7	14	TRBV7-2	TGTGCCAGCAGCTACAGGGTAGGGGACTACGAGCAGTACTTC	CASSYRVGDYEQYF
few	-	TRBJ2-5	11	TRBV5-1	TGCGCCAGCCCCAAACAAGAGACCCAGTACTTC	CASPKQETQYF
-	-	TRBJ1-3	13	TRBV6-6	TGTGCCAGCAGTACAAGTCCTGGAAACACCATATATTTT	CASSTSPGNTIYF
-	-	TRBJ1-5	16	TRBV5-5	TGTGCCAGCAGCTTGCGGGGAACTGGGGGCAATCAGCCCCAGCATTTT	CASSLRGTGGNQPQHF
-	-	TRBJ2-1	15	TRBV5-1	TGCGCCAGCAGCGCATCCGGGACTCCCTACAATGAGCAGTTCTTC	CASSASGTPYNEQFF
-	-	TRBJ1-1	15	TRBV5-6	TGTGCCAGCAGCCTTATGGCTCTTTTGAACACTGAAGCTTTCTTT	CASSLMALLNTEAFF
-	TRBD2	TRBJ2-1	23	TRBV19	TGTGCCAGTAGTCTTACAACAGTTGCCGGTAGCGGGAGGGCCTTTGCGTACTACAATGAGCAGTTCTTC	CASSLTTVAGSGRAFAYYNEQFF
-	-	TRBJ2-1	12	TRBV28	TGTGCCAGCAGTTGGCTCACCAATGAGCAGTTCTTC	CASSWLTNEQFF
-	TRBD1	TRBJ1-1	16	TRBV14	TGTGCCAGCAGCCCGTCGCCCGGGACAGGGGGTACTGAAGCTTTCTTT	CASSPSPGTGGTEAFF
-	-	TRBJ2-2	12	TRBV4-2	TGTGCCAGCAGCCAAGGAAACAGGGAGCTGTTTTTT	CASSQGNRELFF
-	TRBD2	TRBJ2-1	16	TRBV4-1	TGCGCCAGCAGCCCCTCGGGTAGCGGGAGGGCAGATGAGCAGTTCTTC	CASSPSGSGRADEQFF
-	TRBD1	TRBJ1-2	13	TRBV6-5	TGTGCCAGCAGAGGACAGGGGAACTATGGCTACACCTTC	CASRGQGNYGYTF
-	-	TRBJ2-2	14	TRBV5-1	TGCGCCAGCAGCTTGCGCACAAACACCGGGGAGCTGTTTTTT	CASSLRTNTGELFF
-	TRBD2	TRBJ2-1	18	TRBV4-2	TGTGCCAGCAGCCAAGATAGACTAGCGGGAGTGGGGTACAATGAGCAGTTCTTC	CASSQDRLAGVGYNEQFF
-	TRBD1	TRBJ1-1	16	TRBV5-4	TGTGCCAGCAGCTTCAATCGACAGGGATTGAACACTGAAGCTTTCTTT	CASSFNRQGLNTEAFF
-	TRBD1	TRBJ1-2	16	TRBV4-2	TGTGCCAGCAGCCAACCCCCCTGGAGGCAGGGGGATGGCTACACCTTC	CASSQPPWRQGDGYTF
once	-	TRBJ2-7	16	TRBV9	TGTGCCAGCAGCGTAGGAGGTGGAGGGAGCTCCTACGAGCAGTACTTC	CASSVGGGGSSYEQYF
once	TRBD1	TRBJ1-4	15	TRBV19	TGTGCCAGTAGTATAGTCGACAGGGGTGGTGAAAAACTGTTTTTT	CASSIVDRGGEKLFF
-	-	TRBJ2-2	17	TRBV6-2/TRBV6-3	TGTGCCAGCAGTTACGCACAGAGAGCAACAGGTATCGGGGAGCTGTTTTTT	CASSYAQRATGIGELFF
few	TRBD2	TRBJ2-5	16	TRBV27	TGTGCCAGCAGTACCTCGAGACTAGCGGGAGGAGAGACCCAGTACTTC	CASSTSRLAGGETQYF
-	TRBD2	TRBJ2-5	15	TRBV7-2	TGTGCCAGCAGCCGTATAGGGATTTCGGCGGGAGCCCCGTACTTC	CASSRIGISAGAPYF
-	-	TRBJ2-3	14	TRBV12-5	TGTGCTAGTGCCATGGACTGGGGCACAGATACGCAGTATTTT	CASAMDWGTDTQYF
-	-	TRBJ1-1	15	TRBV4-1	TGCGCCAGCAGCCAATTTTGGGGTAGCGCCACTGAAGCTTTCTTT	CASSQFWGSATEAFF
-	-	TRBJ2-3	12	TRBV10-3	TGTGCCATCAGGGGGCAGACAGATACGCAGTATTTT	CAIRGQTDTQYF
-	-	TRBJ2-7	14	TRBV18	TGTGCCAGCTCACCGAGGCGGGACTCCTACGAGCAGTACTTC	CASSPRRDSYEQYF
-	-	TRBJ1-4	13	TRBV6-6	TGTGCCAGCAGGGGGCTGGGTAATGAAAAACTGTTTTTT	CASRGLGNEKLFF